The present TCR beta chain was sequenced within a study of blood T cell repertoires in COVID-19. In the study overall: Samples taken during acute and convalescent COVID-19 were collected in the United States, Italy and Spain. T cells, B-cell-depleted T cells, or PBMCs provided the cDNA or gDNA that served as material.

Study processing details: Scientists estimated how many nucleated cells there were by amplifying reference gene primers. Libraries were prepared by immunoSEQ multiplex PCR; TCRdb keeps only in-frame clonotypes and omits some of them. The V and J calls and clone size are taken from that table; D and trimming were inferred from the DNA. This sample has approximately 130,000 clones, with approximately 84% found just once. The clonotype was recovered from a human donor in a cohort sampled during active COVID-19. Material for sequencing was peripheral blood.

The CDR3 bases are TGTGCCAGCAGTGAATTTGGGGGACAGGCCTCTGGAAACACCATATATTTT. This sequence encodes CASSEFGGQASGNTIYF. The genes are TRBV25-1 and TRBJ1-3; 8 nucleotides align to TRBD1. The CDR3 loop spans 17 amino acids. V lost 1 base to trimming and J lost 0 bases; unmatched junction nucleotides: 5. Germline assignment: CDR1 MGHDK and CDR2 SYGVNS.